A single sample is the source of the 19 T cell receptor beta chains below, sequenced in a study of graft-versus-host responses after intestinal transplantation. Some clones are missing from TCRdb's copy, which holds only in-frame ones; the method was immunoSEQ multiplex PCR. The sample has about 25,000 clones, just under 95% seen once. The specimen was PBMCs, collected just over 29 days after intestinal transplant. Source of these receptors: a human patient who received an intestinal transplant, so some T cells may come from the graft donor.

CDR3 sequence (DNA): TGTGCCAGCAGCGAATCTGGAGAGCAGTTCTTC. Translation gives CASSESGEQFF. This chain uses TRBV9 with TRBJ2-1, with D unresolved. Germline V lookup: CDR1 SGDLS, CDR2 YYNGEE. V was cut by 3 bases and J by 10 bases, with 8 bases left in between. The CDR3 is made up of 11 amino acids. Drawing the rest from reference TRBV9 and TRBJ2-1, the complete variable domain is DSGVTQTPKHLITATGQRVTLRCSPRSGDLSVYWYQQSLDQGLQFLIQYYNGEERAKGNILERFSAQQFPDLHSELNLSSLELGDSALYFCASSESGEQFFGPGTRLTVL.

The chain recombines TRBV5-4 with TRBJ2-1; 9 nucleotides line up with TRBD1. Looked up from germline, CDR1 is SGHNT and CDR2 is YYREEE (reference sequence). The CDR3 is 14 residues long. The ends lost 3 bases at V and 7 bases at J; junction bases unmatched: 5. Here the CDR3 DNA reads TGTGCCAGCAGCTCGGACAGGGGATCGAATGAGCAGTTCTTC. This encodes CASSSDRGSNEQFF.

V and J are TRBV19 and TRBJ1-5; maybe TRBD1 (5 bases). CDR1 is LNHDA and CDR2 is SQIVND in the germline V gene (reference sequence). The V gene lost 4 bases and the J gene lost 5 bases, with 15 bases spanning the gap. The CDR3 has 15 residues. CDR3 protein: CASSKGPLWDQPQHF. The CDR3 DNA is TGTGCCAGTAGTAAGGGACCCCTATGGGATCAGCCCCAGCATTTT.

The V and J genes are TRBV19 and TRBJ2-3; D is ambiguous. The CDR3 length is 15 residues. V lost 1 base to trimming and J lost 2 bases, with 10 bases between them. Germline V CDR1 and CDR2: LNHDA, SQIVND (reference sequence). The CDR3 spells CASSIGQTYTDTQYF. The DNA for the CDR3 is TGTGCCAGTAGTATAGGGCAGACCTACACAGATACGCAGTATTTT.

J is TRBJ1-5 and V is TRBV5-6, with no clear D. The germline gives CDR1 SGHDT, CDR2 YYEEEE. Trimming took 1 base from V and 1 from J, leaving 12 bases between them. CDR3 length equals 16 residues. The CDR3 region is CASSLLATESNQPQHF. CDR3 sequence (DNA): TGTGCCAGCAGCTTGCTGGCGACTGAAAGCAATCAGCCCCAGCATTTT.

The chain couples TRBV11-2 to TRBJ1-1; D gene unclear. Germline CDR1 SGHAT, CDR2 FQNNGV. The CDR3 extends over 13 amino acids. Trimming left V 1 base short and J 3 bases short, with 6 bases between. The CDR3 region is CASSLVQYTEAFF. CDR3 sequence (DNA): TGTGCCAGCAGCTTAGTGCAGTACACTGAAGCTTTCTTT.

This sequence joins TRBV9 and TRBJ2-1; D is uncertain. CDR3 size: 15 residues. Germline V gene sequence: CDR1 SGDLS, CDR2 YYNGEE. The V gene lost 4 bases and the J gene lost 0 bases, with 11 bases spanning the gap. CDR3 in amino acids: CASSTHWSSYNEQFF. CDR3 nucleotides: TGTGCCAGCAGCACCCACTGGAGCTCCTACAATGAGCAGTTCTTC.

V usage is TRBV11-2 and J usage is TRBJ2-3, with TRBD2 matching 7 bases. Germline lookup yields CDR1 SGHAT and CDR2 FQNNGV. The CDR3 length is 14 residues. V gave up 5 bases and J gave up 2 bases; unmatched junction bases: 4. This CDR3 is CASSLRDYTDTQYF. The DNA of the CDR3 is TGTGCCAGCAGCCTAAGGGACTACACAGATACGCAGTATTTT.

The chain uses TRBV7-9 and TRBJ2-5; 15 positions match TRBD2. The CDR3 runs 18 residues. The germline CDR1 and CDR2 sequences are SEHNR and FQNEAQ (reference sequence). With 5 bases clipped from V and 5 bases from J, the junction kept 12 bases outside the gene matches. DNA of the CDR3: TGTGCCAGCAGCCCAGGACTAGCGGGAGGGCCTCGCGTCGAGACCCAGTACTTC. Amino acid sequence: CASSPGLAGGPRVETQYF.

The chain couples TRBV9 to TRBJ2-3; D gene unclear. Between the trimmed V and J ends, which lost 3 bases and 2 bases, there was a span of 10 bases. This CDR3 is 14 amino acids long. Germline V CDR1 and CDR2: SGDLS, YYNGEE. CDR3 coding DNA: TGTGCCAGCAGCGAACAGACTTTCACAGATACGCAGTATTTT. It encodes CASSEQTFTDTQYF.

This sequence joins TRBV28 and TRBJ2-3, with unresolved D. The CDR3 runs to 15 residues. The V gene's germline CDR1 is MDHEN and CDR2 SYDVKM. V dropped 2 bases and J dropped 1 base, with 10 bases sitting between them. The chain's CDR3 is CASSLNVAGTDTQYF. DNA of the CDR3: TGTGCCAGCAGTTTAAATGTGGCGGGCACAGATACGCAGTATTTT.

The chain recombines TRBV7-2 with TRBJ1-4; D is possibly TRBD1 (6 bases). Trimming stripped 5 bases from V and 2 bases from J, with 12 bases between. The germline gives CDR1 SGHTA, CDR2 FQGNSA. This CDR3 has 15 residues. In nucleotides, the CDR3 is TGTGCCAGCAGCCTCGACAGGCCCACTAATGAAAAACTGTTTTTT. It is translated as CASSLDRPTNEKLFF.

This chain uses TRBV4-1 with TRBJ2-7; 7 bases map to TRBD1. CDR1 MGHRA and CDR2 YSYEKL come from the germline V gene. After removal of 1 base from V and 3 bases from J, the junction contained 6 bases not matched to a gene. The CDR3 consists of 15 residues. The CDR3 DNA reads TGCGCCAGCAGCCAAGTAAAGGGGGCAAACTACGAGCAGTACTTC. It translates to CASSQVKGANYEQYF.

J is TRBJ2-1 and V is TRBV11-2; TRBD2 aligns across 9 bases. After removal of 1 base from V and 4 bases from J, the junction contained 11 bases not matched to a gene. The germline V gene encodes CDR1 SGHAT and CDR2 FQNNGV. This CDR3 has 18 amino acids. The CDR3 DNA reads TGTGCCAGCAGCTTAGGACTTTTAGCGGGAGCGGGATACAATGAGCAGTTCTTC. Protein product: CASSLGLLAGAGYNEQFF.

The CDR3, as DNA: TGCGCCAGCAGCAAACTACAGGGGCCACCATTCTCCTACGAGCAGTACTTC. This codes for CASSKLQGPPFSYEQYF. V is TRBV4-1 and J is TRBJ2-7, with TRBD1 matching over 7 bases. This CDR3 has 17 residues. Germline V CDR1 and CDR2: MGHRA, YSYEKL. V gave up 5 bases and J gave up 0 bases; unmatched junction bases: 13.

This chain joins TRBV27 and TRBJ1-2; D gene unclear. V was cut by 3 bases and J by 13 bases, with 18 bases left in between. Germline V CDR1 and CDR2: MNHEY, SMNVEV (reference sequence). The CDR3 length is 13 residues. The DNA of the CDR3 is TGTGCCAGCAGTTTGTCGGAACAGTCAAATCCCACCTTC. Protein product: CASSLSEQSNPTF.

Here the CDR3 reads CASSLDRAYGYTF. CDR3 DNA sequence: TGTGCCAGCAGCTTAGACAGGGCCTATGGCTACACCTTC. The chain recombines TRBV7-2 with TRBJ1-2, with a possible D match to TRBD1 (6 bases). The length of the CDR3 is 13 residues. With 1 base removed from V and 4 bases from J, the gap between germline ends came to 7 bases. CDR1 and CDR2 from the germline V gene are SGHTA and FQGNSA.

The chain carries TRBV25-1 and TRBJ1-5, with TRBD1 as a possible D gene (6 bases). CDR3 size: 15 residues. V was clipped by 1 base and J by 0 bases, with 7 bases between them. The germline V gene has CDR1 MGHDK and CDR2 SYGVNS. CDR3 coding DNA: TGTGCCAGCAGTGAATGGGACAATAGCAATCAGCCCCAGCATTTT. Protein product: CASSEWDNSNQPQHF. The full variable domain, completed using reference TRBV25-1 and TRBJ1-5, is EADIYQTPRYLVIGTGKKITLECSQTMGHDKMYWYQQDPGMELHLIHYSYGVNSTEKGDLSSESTVSRIRTEHFPLTLESARPSHTSQYLCASSEWDNSNQPQHFGDGTRLSIL.

CDR3 residues: CASSLRDREPDTF. The CDR3 bases are TGCGCCAGCAGCTTGAGGGACAGGGAACCAGACACCTTC. This chain connects TRBV5-1 to TRBJ1-2; the match to TRBD1 covers 9 bases. The ends lost 1 base at V and 12 bases at J; junction bases unmatched: 7. The CDR3 length is 13 residues. Germline V gene sequence: CDR1 SGHRS, CDR2 YFSETQ.